Listed below are T cell receptor beta chains from one sample, sequenced in a study of identifying expanded T cells in peripheral blood. The assay was immunoSEQ multiplex PCR, and TCRdb's table has in-frame clones only and misses some. The sample carries approximately 120,000 clones, about four fifths recorded once. The sample was blood. These receptors were taken from a person aged 18 to 75 in good health. Each CDR3 is given with its conserved first and last residue. A D gene is named only where the DNA matches it firmly. Size is omitted from some rows. Given values are once, few, many or a class for expanded clones.

j_call	d_call	clone_size	v_call	cdr3_nt	cdr3_aa
TRBJ1-3	.	.	TRBV6-5	TGTGCCAGCAGCCTCGACAGAAACACCATATATTTT	CASSLDRNTIYF
TRBJ2-2	.	.	TRBV7-8	TGTGCCAGCAGCTTAAGGGGGGCAGTAGCCGGGGAGCTGTTTTTT	CASSLRGAVAGELFF
TRBJ2-1	.	.	TRBV21-1	TGTGCCAGCAGCAAAGAGGCTCTAGCGGGGGGGTACTCTCCGCTACACCAGTTCTTC	CASSKEALAGGYSPLHQFF
TRBJ2-1	TRBD2	.	TRBV7-6	TGTGCCAGCAGCCGTAGCGGGGGGGTCTTGGATGAGCAGTTCTTC	CASSRSGGVLDEQFF
TRBJ2-3	.	.	TRBV11-2	TGTGCCAGCAGCTTAGGGGGGCTAGATACGCAGTATTTT	CASSLGGLDTQYF
TRBJ1-1	TRBD1	.	TRBV6-5	TGTGCCAGCAGTTACGGGGTACCGACAGGGAGGGATGAAGCTTTCTTT	CASSYGVPTGRDEAFF
TRBJ1-6	.	.	TRBV7-9	TGTGCCAGCAGCTTACTGGGGAACTATAATTCACCCCTCCACTTT	CASSLLGNYNSPLHF
TRBJ2-1	TRBD1	.	TRBV7-2	TGTGCCAGCAGCGGACAGGGGGTAGGCGAGCAGTTCTTC	CASSGQGVGEQFF
TRBJ1-1	.	.	TRBV11-3	TGTGCCAGCAGCTTAGTTTTTTCGTCAGAACCTGAAGCTTTCTTT	CASSLVFSSEPEAFF
TRBJ2-2	TRBD2	.	TRBV6-5	TGTGCCAGCAGTTACACGCGGACTAGTTTCGCCGGGGAGCTGTTTTTT	CASSYTRTSFAGELFF
TRBJ2-5	TRBD1	.	TRBV27	TGTGCCAGCAGTTTCGGTTCAGGGGGTGTAGGAGAGACCCAGTACTTC	CASSFGSGGVGETQYF
TRBJ1-5	.	.	TRBV2	TGTGCCAGCAGTGAACTGGGTTCCGGACAGCCCCAGCATTTT	CASSELGSGQPQHF
TRBJ1-3	.	.	TRBV10-3	TGTGCCGTGAAGGACTCCCCCTGGGCAAACACCATATATTTT	CAVKDSPWANTIYF
TRBJ2-3	.	.	TRBV29-1	TGCAGCGTTGAAGGGGGGGCCCGAGATACGCAGTATTTT	CSVEGGARDTQYF
TRBJ2-6	.	.	TRBV29-1	TGCAGCGTTAGGGTGTCTGGGGCCAACGTCCTGACTTTC	CSVRVSGANVLTF
TRBJ1-1	TRBD1	.	TRBV7-9	TGTGCCAGCGCAGGGGAGGGGGCCAACACTGAAGCTTTCTTT	CASAGEGANTEAFF
TRBJ1-2	TRBD1	.	TRBV2	TGTGCCAGCGGTGACAGGGGGCACTATGGCTACACCTTC	CASGDRGHYGYTF
TRBJ1-1	.	once	TRBV7-2	TGTGCCAGCAGCTTACAGGTCAACACTGAAGCTTTCTTT	CASSLQVNTEAFF
TRBJ2-1	.	once	TRBV18	TGTGCCAGCCGGCCAGGGGGGAATAATGAGCAGTTCTTC	CASRPGGNNEQFF
TRBJ2-5	.	.	TRBV7-6	TGTGCCAGCAGCTCTGAGGTTGCAGGAAAGGAGACCCAGTACTTC	CASSSEVAGKETQYF
TRBJ2-6	.	.	TRBV4-1	TGCGCCAGCAGCCGTCAGTTCTCTGGGGCCAACGTCCTGACTTTC	CASSRQFSGANVLTF
TRBJ1-6	.	.	TRBV19	TGTGCCAGTAAACGGAGCTCAGGTGACAATTCACCCCTCCACTTT	CASKRSSGDNSPLHF
TRBJ2-7	.	.	TRBV6-5	TGTGCCAGCAGTTACCGCCCGGGGACCTACGAGCAGTACTTC	CASSYRPGTYEQYF
TRBJ2-6	.	.	TRBV5-6	TGTGCCAGCAGCGCCTTGCGTCAGGGAGAGTCTGGGGCCAACGTCCTGACTTTC	CASSALRQGESGANVLTF
TRBJ1-4	TRBD1	once	TRBV19	TGTGCCAGTAGTGCCGCGACAGGGGGAAAAGAAAAACTGTTTTTT	CASSAATGGKEKLFF
TRBJ2-7	.	.	TRBV6-5	TGTGCCAGCAGTCCCAGACTCGAGCAGTACTTC	CASSPRLEQYF
TRBJ2-2	.	.	TRBV4-1	TGCGCCAGCAGCCAAGGTCTAGGTAGAAGGGCCACCGGGGAGCTGTTTTTT	CASSQGLGRRATGELFF
TRBJ1-2	.	.	TRBV6-5	TGTGCCAGCAGTTACTCCGGGCATCCTAACTATGGCTACACCTTC	CASSYSGHPNYGYTF
TRBJ2-5	.	.	TRBV7-9	TGTGCCAGCAGCTTGGGAGGGGGGATCCAAGAGACCCAGTACTTC	CASSLGGGIQETQYF
TRBJ1-2	.	.	TRBV2	TGTGCCAGCAGTGGAGGGGATCGCCGATCATCATTTTGGGTTGGCTACACCTTC	CASSGGDRRSSFWVGYTF
TRBJ2-3	TRBD1	.	TRBV5-1	TGCGCCAGCAGCCCTGGGACAGGGGATGATACGCAGTATTTT	CASSPGTGDDTQYF
TRBJ2-3	.	.	TRBV7-2	TGTGCCAGCAGCTTAGACAGGGCTGGGAATACGCAGTATTTT	CASSLDRAGNTQYF
TRBJ2-3	.	.	TRBV4-3	TGCGCCAGCAGCCACGCAGATACGCAGTATTTT	CASSHADTQYF
TRBJ1-4	.	.	TRBV27	TGTGCCAGCAGTACAGGGCCGAGGTATGAAAAACTGTTTTTT	CASSTGPRYEKLFF
TRBJ2-7	.	.	TRBV19	TGTGCCAGTAGTATATTTCGGGACACCTACTACGAGCAGTACTTC	CASSIFRDTYYEQYF
TRBJ1-2	.	medium-sized	TRBV10-3	TGTGCCATCAGTGAGTCGTCGTCAACAGCAAACTATGGCTACACCTTC	CAISESSSTANYGYTF
TRBJ2-3	.	.	TRBV15	TGTGCCACCAGCAGAGATCGTTCGGCAGATACGCAGTATTTT	CATSRDRSADTQYF
TRBJ1-2	.	.	TRBV5-5	TGTGCCAGCAGCTTGGGAGTGGGAAACTATGGCTACACCTTC	CASSLGVGNYGYTF
TRBJ1-6	.	.	TRBV4-3	TGCGCCAGCAGCCAAGGGCTTCGACAGCATAATTCACCCCTCCACTTT	CASSQGLRQHNSPLHF
TRBJ1-5	.	.	TRBV19	TGTGCCAGTAGTATGAGTCCGGGGGGCAATCAGCCCCAGCATTTT	CASSMSPGGNQPQHF